This T cell receptor (beta chain) was profiled in a study of T cells in Graves' hyperthyroidism and ophthalmopathy. RNA transcripts were the template for amplifying TCR beta CDR3 regions. First-round RT-PCR targeting the TCR CDR3 was performed with the HTBI primer set. Each CDR3 protein is one row after TCRdb ran MiXCR on the multiplex PCR reads. Of about 410,000 distinct CDR3 sequences in the sample, approximately 15% were seen once. At least ten counts were recorded for this clonotype. This CDR3 has 15 amino acids. The J segment lost 5 bases and the V segment lost 6 bases, leaving 11 bases of the junction unmatched.

The origin of this receptor is a young man with Graves' ophthalmopathy. Sequencing input: blood. The chain is built from TRBV12-3 or TRBV12-4 and TRBJ2-5, with 8 bases identical to TRBD2. CDR3 coding DNA: TGTGCCAGCAGACAGAGCGGGAGTGGATTTGAGACCCAGTACTTC. Residues: CASRQSGSGFETQYF.